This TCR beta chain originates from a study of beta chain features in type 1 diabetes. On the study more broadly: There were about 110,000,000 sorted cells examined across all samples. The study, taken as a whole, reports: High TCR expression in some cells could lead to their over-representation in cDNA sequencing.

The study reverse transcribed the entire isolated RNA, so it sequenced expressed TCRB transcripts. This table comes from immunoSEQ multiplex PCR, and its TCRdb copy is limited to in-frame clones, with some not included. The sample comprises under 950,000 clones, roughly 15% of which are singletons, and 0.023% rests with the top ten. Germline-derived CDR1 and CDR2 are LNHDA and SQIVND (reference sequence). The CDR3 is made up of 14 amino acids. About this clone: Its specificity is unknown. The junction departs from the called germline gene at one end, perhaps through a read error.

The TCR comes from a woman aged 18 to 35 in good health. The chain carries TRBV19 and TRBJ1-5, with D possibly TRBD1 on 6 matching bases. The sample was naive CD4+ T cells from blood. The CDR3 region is CASSIGGGRQPQHF. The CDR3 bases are TGTGCCAGTAGCATAGGGGGGGGCCGGCAGCCCCAGCATTTT.